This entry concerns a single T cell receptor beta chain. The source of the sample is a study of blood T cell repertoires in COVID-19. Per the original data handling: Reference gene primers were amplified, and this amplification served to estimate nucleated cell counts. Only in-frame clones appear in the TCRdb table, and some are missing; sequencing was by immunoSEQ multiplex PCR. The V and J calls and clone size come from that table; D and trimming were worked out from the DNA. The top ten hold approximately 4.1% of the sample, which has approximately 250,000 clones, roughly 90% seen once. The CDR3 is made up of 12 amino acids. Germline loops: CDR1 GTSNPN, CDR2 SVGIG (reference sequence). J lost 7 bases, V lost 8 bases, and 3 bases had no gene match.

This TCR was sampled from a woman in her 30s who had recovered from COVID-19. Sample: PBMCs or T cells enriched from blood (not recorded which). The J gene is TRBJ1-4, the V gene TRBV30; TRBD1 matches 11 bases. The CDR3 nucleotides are TGTGCCGCCGGACAGGGGGCTGAAAAACTGTTTTTT. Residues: CAAGQGAEKLFF.